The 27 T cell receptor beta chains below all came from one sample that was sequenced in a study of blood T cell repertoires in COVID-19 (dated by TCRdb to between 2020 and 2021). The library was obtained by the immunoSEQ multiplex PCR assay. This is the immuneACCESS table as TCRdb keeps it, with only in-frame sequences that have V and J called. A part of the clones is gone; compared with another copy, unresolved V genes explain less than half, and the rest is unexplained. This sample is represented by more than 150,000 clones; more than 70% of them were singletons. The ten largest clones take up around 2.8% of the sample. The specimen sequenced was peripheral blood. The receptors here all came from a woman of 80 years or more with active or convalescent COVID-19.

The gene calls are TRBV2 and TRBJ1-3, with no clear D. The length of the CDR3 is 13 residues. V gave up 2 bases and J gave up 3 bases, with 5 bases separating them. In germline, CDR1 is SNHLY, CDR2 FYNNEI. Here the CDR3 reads CASSEPGGNTIYF. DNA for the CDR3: TGTGCCAGCAGTGAACCAGGTGGAAACACCATATATTTT.

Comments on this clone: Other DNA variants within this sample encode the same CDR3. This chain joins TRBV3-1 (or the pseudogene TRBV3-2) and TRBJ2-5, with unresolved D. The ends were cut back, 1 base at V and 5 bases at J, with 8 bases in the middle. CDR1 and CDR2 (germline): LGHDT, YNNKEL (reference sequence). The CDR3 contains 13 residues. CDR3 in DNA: TGTGCCAGCAGCCAAGGCACTCGGGAGACCCAGTACTTC. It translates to CASSQGTRETQYF.

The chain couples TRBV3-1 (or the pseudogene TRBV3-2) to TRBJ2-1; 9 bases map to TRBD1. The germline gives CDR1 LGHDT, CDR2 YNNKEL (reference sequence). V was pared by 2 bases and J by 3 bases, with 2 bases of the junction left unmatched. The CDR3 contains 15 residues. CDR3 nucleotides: TGTGCCAGCAGCCAACCGGGACAGGGCTACAATGAGCAGTTCTTC. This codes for CASSQPGQGYNEQFF.

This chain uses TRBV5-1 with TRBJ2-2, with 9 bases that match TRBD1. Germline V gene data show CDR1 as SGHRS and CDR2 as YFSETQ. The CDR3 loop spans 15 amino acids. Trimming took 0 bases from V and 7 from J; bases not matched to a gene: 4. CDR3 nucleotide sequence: TGCGCCAGCAGCTTGGAACAGGGGGCTATCGGGGAGCTGTTTTTT. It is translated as CASSLEQGAIGELFF.

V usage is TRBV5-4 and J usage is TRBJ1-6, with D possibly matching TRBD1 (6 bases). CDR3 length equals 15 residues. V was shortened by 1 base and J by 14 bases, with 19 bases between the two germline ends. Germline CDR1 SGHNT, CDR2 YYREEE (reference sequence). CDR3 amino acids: CASSLWGAPGESLHF. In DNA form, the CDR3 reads TGTGCCAGCAGCTTGTGGGGAGCCCCAGGGGAGTCCCTCCACTTT.

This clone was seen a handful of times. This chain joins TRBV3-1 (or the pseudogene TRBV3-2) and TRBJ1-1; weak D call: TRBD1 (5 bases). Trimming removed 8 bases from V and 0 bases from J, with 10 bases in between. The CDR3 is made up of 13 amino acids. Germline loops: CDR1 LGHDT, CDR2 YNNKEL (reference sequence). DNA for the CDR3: TGTGCCAGCCGACAGCTCATGAACACTGAAGCTTTCTTT. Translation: CASRQLMNTEAFF.

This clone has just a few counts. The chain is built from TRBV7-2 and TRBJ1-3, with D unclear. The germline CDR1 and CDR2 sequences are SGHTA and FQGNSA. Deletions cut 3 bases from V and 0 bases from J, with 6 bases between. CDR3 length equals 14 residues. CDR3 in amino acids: CASSLSRSGNTIYF. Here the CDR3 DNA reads TGTGCCAGCAGCTTGAGTCGCTCTGGAAACACCATATATTTT.

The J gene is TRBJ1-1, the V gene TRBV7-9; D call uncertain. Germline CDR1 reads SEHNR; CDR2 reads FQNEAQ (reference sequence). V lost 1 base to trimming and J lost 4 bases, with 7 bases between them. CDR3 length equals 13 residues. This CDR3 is CASSLDGGTEAFF. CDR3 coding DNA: TGTGCCAGCAGCTTAGATGGCGGCACTGAAGCTTTCTTT.

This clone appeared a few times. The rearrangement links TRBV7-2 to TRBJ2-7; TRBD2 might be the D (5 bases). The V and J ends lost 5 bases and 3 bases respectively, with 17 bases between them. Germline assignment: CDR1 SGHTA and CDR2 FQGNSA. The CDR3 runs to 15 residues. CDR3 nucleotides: TGTGCCAGCAGCCTTAAGGACCGGGCGGGCTACGAGCAGTACTTC. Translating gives CASSLKDRAGYEQYF.

Here the CDR3 DNA reads TGTGCCAGCAGTGAATTAAGGAGCTCCGGGGAGCTGTTTTTT. It is translated as CASSELRSSGELFF. This rearrangement joins TRBV2 to TRBJ2-2; D is undetermined. Trimming took off 2 bases at V and 6 bases at J, with 10 bases between the two ends. The CDR3 runs to 14 residues. Looked up from germline, CDR1 is SNHLY and CDR2 is FYNNEI.

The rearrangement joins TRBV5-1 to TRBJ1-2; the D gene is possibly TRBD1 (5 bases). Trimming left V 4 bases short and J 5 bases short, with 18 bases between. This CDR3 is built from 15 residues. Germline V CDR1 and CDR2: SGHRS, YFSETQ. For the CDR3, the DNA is TGCGCCAGCAGCCCCGGGCGGGGCCTCGAATATGGCTACACCTTC. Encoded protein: CASSPGRGLEYGYTF.

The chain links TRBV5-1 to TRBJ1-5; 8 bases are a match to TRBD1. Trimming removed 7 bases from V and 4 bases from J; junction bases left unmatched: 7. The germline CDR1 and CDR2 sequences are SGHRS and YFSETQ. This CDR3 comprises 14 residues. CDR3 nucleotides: TGCGCCAGCTCGACAGGGGATCGGAATCAGCCCCAGCATTTT. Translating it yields CASSTGDRNQPQHF.

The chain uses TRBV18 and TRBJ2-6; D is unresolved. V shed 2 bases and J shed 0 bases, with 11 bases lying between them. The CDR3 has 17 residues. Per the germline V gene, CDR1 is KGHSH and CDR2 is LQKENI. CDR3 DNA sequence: TGTGCCAGCTCACCATTTGCAGGTTTCTCTGGGGCCAACGTCCTGACTTTC. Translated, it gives CASSPFAGFSGANVLTF.

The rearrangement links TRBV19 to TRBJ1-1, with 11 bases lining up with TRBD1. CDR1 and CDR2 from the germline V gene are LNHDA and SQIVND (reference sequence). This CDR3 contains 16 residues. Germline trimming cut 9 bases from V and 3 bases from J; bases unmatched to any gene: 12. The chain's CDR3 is CASRKPGTGGDTEAFF. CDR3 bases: TGTGCCAGCAGAAAACCCGGGACAGGGGGGGACACTGAAGCTTTCTTT.

CDR3 amino acids: CASSQEAVGYGYTF. The CDR3 DNA sequence: TGCGCCAGCAGCCAAGAAGCGGTGGGCTATGGCTACACCTTC. The genes are TRBV4-3 and TRBJ1-2; D remains ambiguous. With 0 bases removed from V and 4 bases from J, the gap between germline ends came to 9 bases. This CDR3 contains 14 residues. From germline, CDR1 is LGHNA and CDR2 YSLEER.

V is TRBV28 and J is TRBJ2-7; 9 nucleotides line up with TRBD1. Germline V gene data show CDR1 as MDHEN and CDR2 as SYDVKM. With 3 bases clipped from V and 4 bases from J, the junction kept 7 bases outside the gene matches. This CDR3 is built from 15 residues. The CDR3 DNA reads TGTGCCAGCAGTTTTCCGACAGGGGGATCGTACGAGCAGTACTTC. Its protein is CASSFPTGGSYEQYF.

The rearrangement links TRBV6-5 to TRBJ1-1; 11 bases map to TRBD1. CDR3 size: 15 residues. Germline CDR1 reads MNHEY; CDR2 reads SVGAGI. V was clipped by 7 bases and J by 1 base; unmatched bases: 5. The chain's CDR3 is CASILGQGENTEAFF. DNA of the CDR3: TGTGCCAGCATCCTGGGACAGGGGGAGAACACTGAAGCTTTCTTT.

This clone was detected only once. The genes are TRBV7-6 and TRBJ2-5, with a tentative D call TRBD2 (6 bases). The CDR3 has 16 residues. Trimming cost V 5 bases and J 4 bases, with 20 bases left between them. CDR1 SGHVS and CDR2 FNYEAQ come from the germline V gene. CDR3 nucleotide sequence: TGTGCCAGCAGCCCGTTTGGTGCTGAGGAGGGAGAGACCCAGTACTTC. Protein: CASSPFGAEEGETQYF.

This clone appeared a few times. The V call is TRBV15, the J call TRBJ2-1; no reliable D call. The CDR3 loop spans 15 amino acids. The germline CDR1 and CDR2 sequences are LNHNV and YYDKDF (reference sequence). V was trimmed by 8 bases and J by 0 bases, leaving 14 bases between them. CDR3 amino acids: CATRLDLSSYNEQFF. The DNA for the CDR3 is TGTGCCACCCGACTCGATTTAAGCTCCTACAATGAGCAGTTCTTC.

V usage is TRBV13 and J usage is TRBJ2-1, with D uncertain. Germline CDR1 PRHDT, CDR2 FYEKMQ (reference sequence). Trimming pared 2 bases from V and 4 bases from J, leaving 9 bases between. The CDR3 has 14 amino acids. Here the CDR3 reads CASSLIADYNEQFF. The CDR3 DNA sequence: TGTGCCAGCAGCTTAATCGCGGATTACAATGAGCAGTTCTTC. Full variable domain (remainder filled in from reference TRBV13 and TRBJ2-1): AAGVIQSPRHLIKEKRETATLKCYPIPRHDTVYWYQQGPGQDPQFLISFYEKMQSDKGSIPDRFSAQQFSDYHSELNMSSLELGDSALYFCASSLIADYNEQFFGPGTRLTVL.

CDR3 bases: TGTGCCACCAGGGGAGGACTAGCGGGGGGGTCTAACACCGGGGAGCTGTTTTTT. Protein: CATRGGLAGGSNTGELFF. The rearrangement uses TRBV24-1 and TRBJ2-2, with TRBD2 matching 15 bases. J lost 2 bases, V lost 7 bases, and 7 bases had no gene match. This CDR3 has 18 residues. From germline, CDR1 is KGHDR and CDR2 SFDVKD.

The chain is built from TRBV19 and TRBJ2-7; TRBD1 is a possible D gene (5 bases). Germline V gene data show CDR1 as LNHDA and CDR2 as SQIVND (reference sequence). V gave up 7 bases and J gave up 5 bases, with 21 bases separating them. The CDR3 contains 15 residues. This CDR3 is CASNSRGDRYHEQYF. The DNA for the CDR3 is TGTGCCAGTAACTCAAGGGGCGACCGATACCACGAGCAGTACTTC.

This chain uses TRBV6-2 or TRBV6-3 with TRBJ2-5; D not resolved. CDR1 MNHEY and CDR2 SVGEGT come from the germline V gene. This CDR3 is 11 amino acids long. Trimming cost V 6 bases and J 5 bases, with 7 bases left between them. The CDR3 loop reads CASSLRETQYF. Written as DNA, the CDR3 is TGTGCCAGCAGCTTGAGGGAGACCCAGTACTTC.

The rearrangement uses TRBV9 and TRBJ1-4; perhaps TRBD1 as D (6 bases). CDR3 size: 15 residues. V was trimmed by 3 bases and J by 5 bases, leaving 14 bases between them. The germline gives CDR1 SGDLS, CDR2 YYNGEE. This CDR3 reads CASSDLRGGNEKLFF. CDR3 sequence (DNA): TGTGCCAGCAGCGACCTCAGGGGTGGAAATGAAAAACTGTTTTTT.

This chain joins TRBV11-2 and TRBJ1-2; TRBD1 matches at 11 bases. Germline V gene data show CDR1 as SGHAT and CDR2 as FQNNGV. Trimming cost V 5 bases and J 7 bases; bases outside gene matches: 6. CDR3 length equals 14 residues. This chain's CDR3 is CASSPRTGGSGYTF. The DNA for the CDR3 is TGTGCCAGCAGCCCTCGGACAGGGGGCTCTGGCTACACCTTC.

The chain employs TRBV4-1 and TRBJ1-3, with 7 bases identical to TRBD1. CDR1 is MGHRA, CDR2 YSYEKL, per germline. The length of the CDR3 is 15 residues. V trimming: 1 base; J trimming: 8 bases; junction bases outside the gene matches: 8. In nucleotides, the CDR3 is TGCGCCAGCAGCCAAGCGGGACAGCCTCCGCACACCATATATTTT. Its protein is CASSQAGQPPHTIYF.

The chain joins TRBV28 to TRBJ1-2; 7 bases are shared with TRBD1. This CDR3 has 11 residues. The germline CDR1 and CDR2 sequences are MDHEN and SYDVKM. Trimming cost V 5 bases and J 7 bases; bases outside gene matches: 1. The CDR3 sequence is CASSQGGGYTF. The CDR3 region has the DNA TGTGCCAGCAGTCAGGGGGGTGGCTACACCTTC.